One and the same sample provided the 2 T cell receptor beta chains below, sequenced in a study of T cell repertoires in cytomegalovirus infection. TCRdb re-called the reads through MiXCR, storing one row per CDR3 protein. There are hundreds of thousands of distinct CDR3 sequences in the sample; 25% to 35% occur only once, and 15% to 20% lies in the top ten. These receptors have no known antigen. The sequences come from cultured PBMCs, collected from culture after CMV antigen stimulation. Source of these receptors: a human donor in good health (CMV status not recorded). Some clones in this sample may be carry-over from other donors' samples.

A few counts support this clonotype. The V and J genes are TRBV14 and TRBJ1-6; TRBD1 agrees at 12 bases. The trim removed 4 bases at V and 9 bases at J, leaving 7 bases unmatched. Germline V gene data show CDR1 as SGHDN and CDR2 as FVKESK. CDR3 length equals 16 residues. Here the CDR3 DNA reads TGTGCCAGCAGCCCTCCGGGACAGGGGGCTTCTTCACCCCTCCACTTT. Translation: CASSPPGQGASSPLHF.

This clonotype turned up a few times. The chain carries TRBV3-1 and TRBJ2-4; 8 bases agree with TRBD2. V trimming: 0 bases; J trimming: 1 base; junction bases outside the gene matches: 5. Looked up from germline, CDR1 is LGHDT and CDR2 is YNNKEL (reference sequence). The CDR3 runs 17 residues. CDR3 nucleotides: TGTGCCAGCAGCCAAGATACCGGCGGGGGGGCCAAAAACATTCAGTACTTC. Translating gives CASSQDTGGGAKNIQYF.